The 24 T cell receptor beta chains below were found in one sample sequenced in a study of Ad26.COV2.S vaccination and SARS-CoV-2 variants (dated by TCRdb to the early 2020s). The sample's treatment or condition label, decoded: 19 received Ad26.COV2.S at low or high dose, single or two shots; about 5 received placebo; per-sample allocation not given. Repertoires of vaccine and placebo recipients were sequenced from samples taken on day 63 after the first injection. Libraries were prepared through the immunoSEQ multiplex PCR assay. The clones in this table, taken by TCRdb from immuneACCESS, are in-frame only. Not every clone is retained; where verified, under half of the shortfall comes from an unresolved V gene, and the cause of the rest is unknown. This sample holds hundreds of thousands of clones; approximately 90% were observed only once. Of the sample, over 9% is held by the ten largest clones.

This material consisted of peripheral blood, taken in a trial of Ad26.COV2.S vaccine versus placebo. The source is a person between 18 and 59 years old who received the Ad26.COV2.S COVID-19 vaccine or a placebo.

The rearrangement uses TRBV19 and TRBJ2-2; a weak D match, TRBD2 (6 bases). Trimming shortened V by 5 bases and J by 0 bases, and 10 bases separated the two germline ends. The length of the CDR3 is 15 residues. Germline CDR1 is LNHDA and CDR2 is SQIVND (reference sequence). The CDR3: CASSGLAANTGELFF. In nucleotides, the CDR3 is TGTGCCAGTAGTGGGTTAGCGGCGAACACCGGGGAGCTGTTTTTT.

The CDR3 DNA reads as TGTGCCAGTTATAGCGGGGGGGCAGATACGCAGTATTTT. Its protein is CASYSGGADTQYF. The chain uses TRBV19 and TRBJ2-3, with 11 bases fitting TRBD2. Losses at the gene ends were 8 bases for V and 4 bases for J; bases not matched to a gene: 2. CDR1 and CDR2 (germline): LNHDA, SQIVND (reference sequence). The CDR3 has 13 amino acids.

The chain has TRBV2 and TRBJ2-7; D is possibly TRBD2 (5 bases). Trimming pared 3 bases from V and 7 bases from J, leaving 22 bases between. Germline values: CDR1 SNHLY, CDR2 FYNNEI. The CDR3 is made up of 16 amino acids. The CDR3 coding sequence is TGTGCCAGCAGTGAGCAAGGTGCGGGCGTGAAGCGGGAGCAGTACTTC. It is translated as CASSEQGAGVKREQYF. The variable domain in full, with the rest retrieved from reference TRBV2 and TRBJ2-7, is EPEVTQTPSHQVTQMGQEVILRCVPISNHLYFYWYRQILGQKVEFLVSFYNNEISEKSEIFDDQFSVERPDGSNFTLKIRSTKLEDSAMYFCASSEQGAGVKREQYFGPGTRLTVT.

J is TRBJ2-7 and V is TRBV9; D is perhaps TRBD1 (6 bases). This CDR3 spans 14 amino acids. Germline CDR1 and CDR2: SGDLS and YYNGEE. The V end lost 4 bases, the J end lost 0 bases, and 11 bases lay between the germline ends. The CDR3 DNA reads TGTGCCAGCAGCACACAGGGCAGCTCCTACGAGCAGTACTTC. This sequence encodes CASSTQGSSYEQYF.

This chain joins TRBV6-2 or TRBV6-3 and TRBJ2-2; a weak D match, TRBD1 (5 bases). The germline V gene encodes CDR1 MNHEY and CDR2 SVGEGT. Trimming cost V 4 bases and J 4 bases, with 10 bases left between them. The CDR3 totals 14 residues. This CDR3 is CASSWQGGTGELFF. CDR3 bases: TGTGCCAGCAGTTGGCAGGGTGGCACCGGGGAGCTGTTTTTT.

The V and J genes are TRBV9 and TRBJ2-1; D ambiguous. The V and J ends lost 5 bases and 8 bases respectively, with 5 bases between them. The CDR3 is 10 residues long. Germline CDR1 SGDLS, CDR2 YYNGEE. In nucleotides, the CDR3 is TGTGCCAGCAGATCGGATGAGCAGTTCTTC. Its translation is CASRSDEQFF.

The chain has TRBV6-6 and TRBJ2-7; D remains unclear. The V gene's germline CDR1 is MNHNY and CDR2 SVGAGI (reference sequence). The CDR3 covers 15 residues. Trimming cost V 2 bases and J 3 bases, with 14 bases left between them. The CDR3 nucleotides are TGTGCCAGCAGTTACGAGATTGAAAGGCGCTACGAGCAGTACTTC. Translating gives CASSYEIERRYEQYF.

The chain carries TRBV11-3 and TRBJ2-2; 7 nucleotides match TRBD2. V trimming: 5 bases; J trimming: 2 bases; junction bases outside the gene matches: 14. From germline, CDR1 is SGHNT and CDR2 YENEEA. The CDR3 sequence is 18 residues long. This chain's CDR3 is CASSVTWGGSFNTGELFF. The CDR3 nucleotides read TGTGCCAGCAGCGTAACGTGGGGCGGGAGCTTTAACACCGGGGAGCTGTTTTTT.

The rearrangement links TRBV5-1 to TRBJ1-3; the match to TRBD1 covers 8 bases. The V segment lost 4 bases and the J segment 2 bases; nucleotides outside the gene matches: 8. CDR3 length equals 16 residues. Germline V gene lookup returns CDR1 SGHRS and CDR2 YFSETQ. This CDR3 reads CASSVTGGVTGNTIYF. CDR3 in DNA: TGCGCCAGCAGCGTAACAGGGGGAGTAACTGGAAACACCATATATTTT. The complete variable domain, with remaining parts taken from reference TRBV5-1 and TRBJ1-3, reads KAGVTQTPRYLIKTRGQQVTLSCSPISGHRSVSWYQQTPGQGLQFLFEYFSETQRNKGNFPGRFSGRQFSNSRSEMNVSTLELGDSALYLCASSVTGGVTGNTIYFGEGSWLTVV.

The J gene is TRBJ1-1, the V gene TRBV28; perhaps TRBD1 as D (5 bases). This CDR3 spans 16 amino acids. Germline V CDR1 and CDR2: MDHEN, SYDVKM. Trimming left V 6 bases short and J 1 base short, with 18 bases between. The CDR3 bases are TGTGCCAGCAGGCCCCCAGGGTCGTTCAGGAACACTGAAGCTTTCTTT. Protein product: CASRPPGSFRNTEAFF.

This clone appeared once. Other DNA variants within this sample encode the same CDR3. The rearrangement links TRBV12-3 or TRBV12-4 to TRBJ2-2; 7 nucleotides line up with TRBD2. CDR3 length: 13 residues. Unmatched junction bases numbered 4, after V lost 6 bases and J lost 6 bases. The CDR3 reads CASSRGGSGELFF. CDR3 in DNA: TGTGCCAGCAGCCGCGGGGGTTCCGGGGAGCTGTTTTTT.

This chain links TRBV3-1 (or the pseudogene TRBV3-2) with TRBJ2-1; 12 nucleotides line up with TRBD1. This CDR3 has 15 amino acids. CDR1 and CDR2 (germline): LGHDT, YNNKEL (reference sequence). J was trimmed by 10 bases and V by 5 bases; bases with no gene match: 9. The CDR3 DNA sequence: TGTGCCAGCAGCTATCCGGGACAGGGGGCGAGGGAGCAGTTCTTC. It translates to CASSYPGQGAREQFF.

A note on this clone: Germline is not matched at one junction end, which may reflect a read error. This rearrangement joins TRBV6-6 to TRBJ1-5; D is unresolved. The CDR3 is 12 amino acids. The germline gives CDR1 MNHNY, CDR2 SVGAGI (reference sequence). CDR3: CATSPPNQPQHF. The CDR3 bases are TGTGCCACCAGTCCCCCCAATCAGCCCCAGCATTTT.

The chain uses TRBV27 and TRBJ2-3; D gene unclear. The V end was cut by 5 bases, the J end by 0 bases, with 9 bases between. The CDR3 is made up of 14 amino acids. The V gene's germline CDR1 is MNHEY and CDR2 SMNVEV (reference sequence). The CDR3 region is CASSPPSSTDTQYF. Here the CDR3 DNA reads TGTGCCAGCAGTCCCCCCTCTAGCACAGATACGCAGTATTTT.

The chain carries TRBV25-1 and TRBJ1-1; D possibly corresponds to TRBD1 (5 bases). Germline V gene data show CDR1 as MGHDK and CDR2 as SYGVNS. CDR3 length: 14 residues. Trimming removed 2 bases at V and 5 bases at J, with 12 bases between. CDR3 in amino acids: CASSEPGPRTEAFF. CDR3 sequence (DNA): TGTGCCAGCAGTGAACCGGGGCCGCGAACTGAAGCTTTCTTT. Based on the CDR3 plus reference TRBV25-1 and TRBJ1-1, the full variable domain is EADIYQTPRYLVIGTGKKITLECSQTMGHDKMYWYQQDPGMELHLIHYSYGVNSTEKGDLSSESTVSRIRTEHFPLTLESARPSHTSQYLCASSEPGPRTEAFFGQGTRLTVV.

The chain links TRBV10-3 to TRBJ2-2; TRBD1 agrees at 7 bases. CDR1 is ENHRY and CDR2 is SYGVKD in the germline V gene. The length of the CDR3 is 14 residues. V lost 7 bases and J lost 4; bases outside the gene matches: 6. The CDR3 sequence: CAITSTGATGELFF. The CDR3 coding sequence is TGTGCCATCACCTCAACAGGGGCCACCGGGGAGCTGTTTTTT.

The rearrangement links TRBV6-5 to TRBJ2-5; perhaps TRBD1 as D (6 bases). Germline values: CDR1 MNHEY, CDR2 SVGAGI. The CDR3 totals 15 residues. V gave up 2 bases and J gave up 0 bases, with 10 bases separating them. This CDR3 reads CASSYTGSYQETQYF. The CDR3 DNA is TGTGCCAGCAGTTACACAGGGTCGTACCAAGAGACCCAGTACTTC.

J is TRBJ1-1 and V is TRBV6-5; D might be TRBD1 (5 bases). Germline loops: CDR1 MNHEY, CDR2 SVGAGI. CDR3 length equals 14 residues. The V end was cut by 8 bases, the J end by 6 bases, with 19 bases between. The CDR3 reads CASADSAFLAEAFF. As DNA, the CDR3 is TGTGCCAGCGCAGACAGTGCGTTTCTAGCTGAAGCTTTCTTT.

The CDR3 DNA sequence: TGTGCCAGCAGTCCCTTTCCGACTAGCGGGACGGGCAATGAGCAGTTCTTC. Protein sequence: CASSPFPTSGTGNEQFF. This chain links TRBV27 with TRBJ2-1; TRBD2 matches 11 bases. CDR3 length: 17 amino acids. Germline V CDR1 and CDR2: MNHEY, SMNVEV (reference sequence). Germline trimming cut 5 bases from V and 6 bases from J; bases unmatched to any gene: 12.

This clone was detected a few times. This chain connects TRBV27 to TRBJ2-7; no clear D. V was clipped by 6 bases and J by 6 bases, with 12 bases between them. Germline loops: CDR1 MNHEY, CDR2 SMNVEV (reference sequence). CDR3 length: 12 residues. The CDR3 bases are TGTGCCAGCAGCAGAGAAGGGCTCGAGCAGTACTTC. It codes for CASSREGLEQYF.

V usage is TRBV12-2 and J usage is TRBJ2-2; the table's D call TRBD2 went unverified against the DNA. TRBV12-2 is flagged as a pseudogene. The CDR3 runs 20 residues. The CDR3: CASRLAEGPASGSNTGELFF. In nucleotides, the CDR3 is TGTGCAAGTCGCTTAGCGGAGGGACCAGCGAGCGGGTCGAACACCGGGGAGCTGTTTTTT.

This chain links TRBV19 with TRBJ2-3; the D call may be TRBD1 or TRBD2 (5 bases each). The germline V gene encodes CDR1 LNHDA and CDR2 SQIVND (reference sequence). CDR3 length: 13 amino acids. V was cut by 8 bases and J by 2 bases, with 11 bases left in between. CDR3 nucleotide sequence: TGTGCCAGTGACCAGGGACCCACAGATACGCAGTATTTT. This sequence encodes CASDQGPTDTQYF.

CDR3 loop: CASSLALQGVGGNTIYF. The CDR3 DNA reads as TGTGCCAGCAGCTTAGCCCTACAGGGAGTAGGTGGAAACACCATATATTTT. The chain has TRBV11-2 and TRBJ1-3; possibly TRBD1 for D (6 bases). Deletions cut 1 base from V and 3 bases from J, with 16 bases between. There are 17 residues in the CDR3. The V gene's germline CDR1 is SGHAT and CDR2 FQNNGV.

This chain connects TRBV5-1 to TRBJ2-1, with D perhaps TRBD1 or TRBD2 (5 bases each). The CDR3 totals 17 residues. The germline V gene encodes CDR1 SGHRS and CDR2 YFSETQ. The V gene lost 1 base and the J gene lost 3 bases, with 17 bases spanning the gap. The CDR3 bases are TGCGCCAGCAGCTTGACCCGGGACGAATTGAACTACAATGAGCAGTTCTTC. Residues: CASSLTRDELNYNEQFF.